The sequence of this TCR beta chain was determined in a study of OX40 agonist ivuxolimab in advanced cancers. The overall study: Dose-escalation patients suffered from hepatocellular carcinoma, melanoma, renal cell or head and neck cancer. General study results and limits: On average, CD8+ T cells showed a greater number of expanded clones than CD4+.

For this clone: What it binds is unknown.

V lost 4 bases and J lost 0, with 12 bases in between. Germline V gene sequence: CDR1 ENHRY, CDR2 SYGVKD. The CDR3 totals 15 residues. Produced via immunoSEQ multiplex PCR; TCRdb's table is partial and in-frame only. This repertoire shows roughly 12,000 clones, around 87% found once; its top ten account for roughly 50%. The chain employs TRBV10-3 and TRBJ1-2; D remains unclear. The sequence was obtained from an adult with an advanced solid tumor such as melanoma, head and neck, liver or kidney cancer. Sequenced here: CD4+ or CD8+ T cells sorted from blood, sampled in a trial of the OX40 agonist ivuxolimab. CDR3 nucleotide sequence: TGTGCCATCAGTGGTCTGGAGGTAGCTAACTATGGCTACACCTTC. Amino acids: CAISGLEVANYGYTF.